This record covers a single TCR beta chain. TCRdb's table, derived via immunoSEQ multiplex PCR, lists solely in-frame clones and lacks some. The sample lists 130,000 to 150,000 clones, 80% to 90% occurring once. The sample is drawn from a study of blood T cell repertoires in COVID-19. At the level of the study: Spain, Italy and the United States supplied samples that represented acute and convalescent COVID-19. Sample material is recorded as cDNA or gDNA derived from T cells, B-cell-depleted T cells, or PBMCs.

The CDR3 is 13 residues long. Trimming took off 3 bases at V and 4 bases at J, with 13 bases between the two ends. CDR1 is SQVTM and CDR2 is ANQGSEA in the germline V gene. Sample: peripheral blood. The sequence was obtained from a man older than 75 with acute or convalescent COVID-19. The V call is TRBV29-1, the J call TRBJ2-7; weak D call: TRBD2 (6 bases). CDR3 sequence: CSVDQFGGYEQYF. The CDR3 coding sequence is TGCAGCGTTGACCAGTTTGGGGGGTACGAGCAGTACTTC.